The entry that follows covers one TCR beta chain sequence. Its antigen is still unknown. This sample stems from a study of cytomegalovirus exposure and HLA in healthy donors. The wider study: Earlier sequencing of some 170 million T cells yielded 95 million to 120 million unique TCR beta sequences.

Both 60 Vbeta primers and 13 Jbeta primers went into the PCR. TCRdb's copy holds only in-frame clones and misses some; the assay was immunoSEQ multiplex PCR. The sample holds about 190,000 clones, 85% seen once. The germline CDR1 and CDR2 sequences are MNHEY and SVGAGI. The V and J ends lost 5 bases and 4 bases respectively, with 14 bases between them. This CDR3 has 15 amino acids. General study points: An Asian-associated ancestry cluster reportedly showed fewer N-insertions than the approximately 700-donor mean in a later analysis. The majority of TCR sequences were rare, yet some public TCRs appeared in many donors. When analyzed later, a missense DCLRE1C variant was found to be linked to TCR beta V- and J-gene trimming.

V gene TRBV6-5 combines with J gene TRBJ1-4; D may be TRBD1 (6 bases). This receptor was obtained from a boy aged 2 to 10 in good health and CMV-seronegative. The sequencing input was PBMCs. The CDR3 bases are TGTGCCAGCAGTGCGACGACAGGCGTTAATGAAAAACTGTTTTTT. The encoded protein is CASSATTGVNEKLFF.